The next 8 T cell receptor beta chains were all read from a single sample in a study of cytomegalovirus exposure and HLA in healthy donors. Primers for the PCR totalled 60 Vbeta and 13 Jbeta. The method was immunoSEQ multiplex PCR; TCRdb's version includes in-frame clones alone and lacks a portion of them. The sample lists tens of thousands of clones, roughly 84% occurring once. Source material: PBMCs. The receptor source for this set is a man aged 70 or older in good health and CMV-seropositive.

In its sample, this clone was seen once. The chain uses TRBV6-6 and TRBJ2-5; maybe TRBD2 (6 bases). Looked up from germline, CDR1 is MNHNY and CDR2 is SVGAGI (reference sequence). The CDR3 spans 12 residues. V lost 2 bases to trimming and J lost 5 bases, with 6 bases between them. The CDR3 here is CASSYGRETQYF. CDR3 coding DNA: TGTGCCAGCAGTTACGGGAGGGAGACCCAGTACTTC.

This chain's CDR3 is CASSKALGHPFGNTIYF. The CDR3 bases are TGTGCCAGCAGCAAAGCGCTGGGACACCCCTTTGGGAACACCATATATTTT. The J gene is TRBJ1-3, the V gene TRBV21-1; the listed D gene, TRBD1, was not tested against the DNA. TRBV21-1 is annotated as a pseudogene. This CDR3 is 17 amino acids long.

The chain uses TRBV18 and TRBJ1-1, with D possibly TRBD1 on 6 matching bases. Germline lookup yields CDR1 KGHSH and CDR2 LQKENI. The CDR3 has 15 residues. Trimming left V 3 bases short and J 0 bases short, with 11 bases between. For the CDR3, the DNA is TGTGCCAGCTCACCCAGGACAGATATGAACACTGAAGCTTTCTTT. This encodes CASSPRTDMNTEAFF.

The rearrangement uses TRBV6-6 and TRBJ2-6, with a possible D match to TRBD1 (6 bases). The CDR3 runs to 15 residues. The V gene lost 8 bases and the J gene lost 0 bases, with 11 bases spanning the gap. The germline V gene encodes CDR1 MNHNY and CDR2 SVGAGI (reference sequence). In nucleotides, the CDR3 is TGTGCCAGCTACCAGGGGTCCTCTGGGGCCAACGTCCTGACTTTC. Its protein product is CASYQGSSGANVLTF.

The genes are TRBV6-1 and TRBJ2-7; TRBD2 matches at 8 bases. V was clipped by 7 bases and J by 0 bases; unmatched bases: 8. The CDR3 has 15 amino acids. Per germline, CDR1 MNHNS and CDR2 SASEGT. Written as DNA, the CDR3 is TGTGCCAGCACAGTGGGCGGGAGGAGCTCCTACGAGCAGTACTTC. It specifies CASTVGGRSSYEQYF.

The chain recombines TRBV10-3 with TRBJ1-2, with 9 bases matching TRBD1. The trim removed 0 bases at V and 6 bases at J, leaving 2 bases unmatched. The germline CDR1 and CDR2 sequences are ENHRY and SYGVKD. The CDR3 length is 14 residues. CDR3 DNA: TGTGCCATCAGTGAGTCGAACAGGGGGCATGGCTACACCTTC. This sequence encodes CAISESNRGHGYTF.

This chain joins TRBV9 and TRBJ2-6, with unresolved D. CDR3 size: 11 residues. The V gene's germline CDR1 is SGDLS and CDR2 YYNGEE. V lost 4 bases and J lost 13, with 9 bases in between. Here the CDR3 reads CASSLGAVLTF. CDR3 in DNA: TGTGCCAGCAGCCTAGGCGCGGTCCTGACTTTC.

The chain is built from TRBV30 and TRBJ2-5, with D uncertain. CDR1 and CDR2 (germline): GTSNPN, SVGIG (reference sequence). The V gene lost 3 bases and the J gene lost 4 bases, with 9 bases spanning the gap. The length of the CDR3 is 12 residues. CDR3 sequence (DNA): TGTGCCTGGAGCCCCTCTATAGAGACCCAGTACTTC. Protein sequence: CAWSPSIETQYF.